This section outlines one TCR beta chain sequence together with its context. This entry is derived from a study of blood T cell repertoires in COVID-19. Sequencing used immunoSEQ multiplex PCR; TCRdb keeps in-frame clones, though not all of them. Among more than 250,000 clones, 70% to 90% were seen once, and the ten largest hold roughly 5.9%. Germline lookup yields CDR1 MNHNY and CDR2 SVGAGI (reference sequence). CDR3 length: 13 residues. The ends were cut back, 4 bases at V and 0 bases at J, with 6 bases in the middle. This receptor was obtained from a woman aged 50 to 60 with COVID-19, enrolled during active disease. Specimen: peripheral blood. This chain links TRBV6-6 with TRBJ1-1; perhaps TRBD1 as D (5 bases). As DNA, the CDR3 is TGTGCCAGCAGTTCCAGGGTGAACACTGAAGCTTTCTTT. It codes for CASSSRVNTEAFF.